This T cell receptor beta chain was identified during a study of cytomegalovirus exposure and HLA in healthy donors. Overall study results and limits: Most of the TCR beta V segments (in an earlier analysis) were productive either about 90% or about 30% of the time. Judged likely to be a sequencing artifact was a cluster of highly shared sequence variants.

Comment on this clone: What it recognizes is unknown.

Likely unrecorded immune exposures existed in these nominally healthy donors. This PCR relied on a set of 60 Vbeta primers and 13 Jbeta primers. Assay used: immunoSEQ multiplex PCR; TCRdb lists only in-frame clones, some missing. Counted here are around 200,000 clones, approximately 90% occurring once; the ten biggest clones make up more than 0.8%. This CDR3 has 16 residues. V dropped 0 bases and J dropped 5; count of bases not matched to a gene: 7. In germline, CDR1 is SGHNT, CDR2 YYREEE (reference sequence). Sequenced sample: PBMCs. The chain recombines TRBV5-4 with TRBJ2-3; 9 bases agree with TRBD1. This receptor was identified in a young woman in good health and CMV-seronegative. Here the CDR3 reads CASSLDRDRAVDTQYF. CDR3 DNA: TGTGCCAGCAGCTTGGACCGGGACAGGGCTGTAGATACGCAGTATTTT. The variable domain in full, completed from reference TRBV5-4 and TRBJ2-3, reads ETGVTQSPTHLIKTRGQQVTLRCSSQSGHNTVSWYQQALGQGPQFIFQYYREEENGRGNFPPRFSGLQFPNYSSELNVNALELDDSALYLCASSLDRDRAVDTQYFGPGTRLTVL.